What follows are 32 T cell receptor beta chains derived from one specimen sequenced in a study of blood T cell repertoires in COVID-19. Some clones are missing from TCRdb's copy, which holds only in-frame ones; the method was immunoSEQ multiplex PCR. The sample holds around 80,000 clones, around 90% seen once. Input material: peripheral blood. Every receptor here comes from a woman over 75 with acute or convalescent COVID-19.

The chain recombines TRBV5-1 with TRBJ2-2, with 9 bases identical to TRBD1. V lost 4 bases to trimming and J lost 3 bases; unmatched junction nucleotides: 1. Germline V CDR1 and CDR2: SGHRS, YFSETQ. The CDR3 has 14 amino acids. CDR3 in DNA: TGCGCCAGCAGCCGGACAGGGGACACCGGGGAGCTGTTTTTT. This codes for CASSRTGDTGELFF.

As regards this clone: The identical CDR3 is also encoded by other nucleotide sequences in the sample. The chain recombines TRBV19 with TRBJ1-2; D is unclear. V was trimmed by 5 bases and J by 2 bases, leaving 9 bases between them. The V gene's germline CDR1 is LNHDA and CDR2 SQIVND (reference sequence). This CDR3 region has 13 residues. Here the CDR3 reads CASSRDRNYGYTF. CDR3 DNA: TGTGCCAGTAGTCGGGATAGAAACTATGGCTACACCTTC.

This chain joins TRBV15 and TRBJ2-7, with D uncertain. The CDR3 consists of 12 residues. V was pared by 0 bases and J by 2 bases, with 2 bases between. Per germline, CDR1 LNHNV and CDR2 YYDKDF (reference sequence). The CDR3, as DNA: TGTGCCACCAGCAGAGACACCTACGAGCAGTACTTC. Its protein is CATSRDTYEQYF.

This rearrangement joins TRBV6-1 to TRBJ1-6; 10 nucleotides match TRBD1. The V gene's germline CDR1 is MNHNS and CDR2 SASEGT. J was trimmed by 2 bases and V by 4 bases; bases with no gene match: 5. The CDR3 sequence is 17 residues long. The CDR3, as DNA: TGTGCCAGCAGTGCAGACAGGGGGCTAACCTATAATTCACCCCTCCACTTT. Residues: CASSADRGLTYNSPLHF.

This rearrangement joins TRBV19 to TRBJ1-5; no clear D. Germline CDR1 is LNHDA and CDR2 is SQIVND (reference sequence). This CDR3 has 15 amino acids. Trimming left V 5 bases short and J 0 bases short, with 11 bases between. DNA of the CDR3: TGTGCCAGTAGTCCTACAGAAATTAGCAATCAGCCCCAGCATTTT. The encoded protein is CASSPTEISNQPQHF. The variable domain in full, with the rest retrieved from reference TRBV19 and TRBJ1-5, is DGGITQSPKYLFRKEGQNVTLSCEQNLNHDAMYWYRQDPGQGLRLIYYSQIVNDFQKGDIAEGYSVSREKKESFPLTVTSAQKNPTAFYLCASSPTEISNQPQHFGDGTRLSIL.

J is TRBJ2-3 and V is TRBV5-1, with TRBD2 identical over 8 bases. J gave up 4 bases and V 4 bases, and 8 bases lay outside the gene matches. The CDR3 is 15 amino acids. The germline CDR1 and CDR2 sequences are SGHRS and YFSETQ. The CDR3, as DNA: TGCGCCAGCAGCGGTAGCGGGATCCCCCCAGATACGCAGTATTTT. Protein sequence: CASSGSGIPPDTQYF. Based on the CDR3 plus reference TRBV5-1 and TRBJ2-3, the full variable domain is KAGVTQTPRYLIKTRGQQVTLSCSPISGHRSVSWYQQTPGQGLQFLFEYFSETQRNKGNFPGRFSGRQFSNSRSEMNVSTLELGDSALYLCASSGSGIPPDTQYFGPGTRLTVL.

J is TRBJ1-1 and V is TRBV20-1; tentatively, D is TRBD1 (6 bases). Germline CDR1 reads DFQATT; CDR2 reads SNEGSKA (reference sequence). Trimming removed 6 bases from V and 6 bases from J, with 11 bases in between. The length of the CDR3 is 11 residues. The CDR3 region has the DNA TGCAGTGCCGGGACAAGGGCTGAAGCTTTCTTT. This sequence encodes CSAGTRAEAFF.

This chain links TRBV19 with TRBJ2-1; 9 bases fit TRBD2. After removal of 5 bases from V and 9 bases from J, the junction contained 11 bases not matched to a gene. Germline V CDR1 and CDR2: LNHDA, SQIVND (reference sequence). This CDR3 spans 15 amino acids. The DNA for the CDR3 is TGTGCCAGTAGTGGGGCGGGAGGGCCTAGAAGTGAGCAGTTCTTC. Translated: CASSGAGGPRSEQFF.

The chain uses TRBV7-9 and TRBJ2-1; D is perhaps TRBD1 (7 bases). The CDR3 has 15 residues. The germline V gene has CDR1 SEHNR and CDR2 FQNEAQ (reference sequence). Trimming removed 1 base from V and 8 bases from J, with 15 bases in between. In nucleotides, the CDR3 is TGTGCCAGCAGCTTAGTTATGGGCAGGGGGGATGAGCAGTTCTTC. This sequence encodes CASSLVMGRGDEQFF. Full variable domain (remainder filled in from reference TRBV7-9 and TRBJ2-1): DTGVSQNPRHKITKRGQNVTFRCDPISEHNRLYWYRQTLGQGPEFLTYFQNEAQLEKSRLLSDRFSAERPKGSFSTLEIQRTEQGDSAMYLCASSLVMGRGDEQFFGPGTRLTVL.

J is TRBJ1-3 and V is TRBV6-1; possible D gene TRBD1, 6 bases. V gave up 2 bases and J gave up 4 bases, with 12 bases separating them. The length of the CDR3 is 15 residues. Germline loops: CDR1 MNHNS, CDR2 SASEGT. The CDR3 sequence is CASSERGTAGNTIYF. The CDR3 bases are TGTGCCAGCAGTGAAAGGGGGACCGCCGGAAACACCATATATTTT.

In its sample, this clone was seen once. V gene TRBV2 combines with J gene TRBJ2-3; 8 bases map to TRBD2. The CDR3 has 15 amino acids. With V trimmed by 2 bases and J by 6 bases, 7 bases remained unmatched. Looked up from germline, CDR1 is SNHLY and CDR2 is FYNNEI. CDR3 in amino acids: CASSESRGGRDTQYF. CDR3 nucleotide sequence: TGTGCCAGCAGTGAATCACGGGGGGGCAGGGATACGCAGTATTTT. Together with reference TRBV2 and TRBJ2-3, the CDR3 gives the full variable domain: EPEVTQTPSHQVTQMGQEVILRCVPISNHLYFYWYRQILGQKVEFLVSFYNNEISEKSEIFDDQFSVERPDGSNFTLKIRSTKLEDSAMYFCASSESRGGRDTQYFGPGTRLTVL.

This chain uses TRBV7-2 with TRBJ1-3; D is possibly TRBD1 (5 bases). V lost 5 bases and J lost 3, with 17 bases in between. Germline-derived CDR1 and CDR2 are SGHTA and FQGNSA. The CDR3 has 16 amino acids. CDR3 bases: TGTGCCAGCAGCCAACGACAGATTCAATTTGGAAACACCATATATTTT. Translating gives CASSQRQIQFGNTIYF.

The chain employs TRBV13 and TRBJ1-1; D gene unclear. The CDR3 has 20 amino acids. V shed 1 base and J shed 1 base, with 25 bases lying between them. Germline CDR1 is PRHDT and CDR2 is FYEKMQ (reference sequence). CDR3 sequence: CASSLEVGGVLGMKNTEAFF. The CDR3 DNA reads TGTGCCAGCAGCTTAGAGGTAGGCGGGGTCCTTGGGATGAAGAACACTGAAGCTTTCTTT.

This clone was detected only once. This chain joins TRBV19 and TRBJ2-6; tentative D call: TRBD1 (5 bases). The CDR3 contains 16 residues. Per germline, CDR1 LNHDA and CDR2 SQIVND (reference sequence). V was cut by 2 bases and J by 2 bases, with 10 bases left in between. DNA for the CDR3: TGTGCCAGTAGTATAAAGGGGTTACCTGGGGCCAACGTCCTGACTTTC. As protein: CASSIKGLPGANVLTF. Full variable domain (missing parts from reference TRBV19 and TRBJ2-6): DGGITQSPKYLFRKEGQNVTLSCEQNLNHDAMYWYRQDPGQGLRLIYYSQIVNDFQKGDIAEGYSVSREKKESFPLTVTSAQKNPTAFYLCASSIKGLPGANVLTFGAGSRLTVL.

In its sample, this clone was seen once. CDR3 in DNA: TGTGCCAGTAGAGCACAGGGGGCCGTTTCACCCCTCCACTTT. This codes for CASRAQGAVSPLHF. The chain couples TRBV19 to TRBJ1-6, with 9 bases identical to TRBD1. The junction had 6 bases not matched to a gene; V was cut back by 6 bases and J by 9 bases. This CDR3 is 14 amino acids long. Germline assignment: CDR1 LNHDA and CDR2 SQIVND (reference sequence).

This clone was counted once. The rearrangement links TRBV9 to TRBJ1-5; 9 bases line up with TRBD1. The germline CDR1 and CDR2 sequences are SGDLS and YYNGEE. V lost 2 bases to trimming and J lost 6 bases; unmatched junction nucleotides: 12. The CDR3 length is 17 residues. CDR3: CASSVLWRDRVGQPQHF. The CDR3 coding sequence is TGTGCCAGCAGCGTTCTATGGCGGGACAGGGTTGGTCAGCCCCAGCATTTT.

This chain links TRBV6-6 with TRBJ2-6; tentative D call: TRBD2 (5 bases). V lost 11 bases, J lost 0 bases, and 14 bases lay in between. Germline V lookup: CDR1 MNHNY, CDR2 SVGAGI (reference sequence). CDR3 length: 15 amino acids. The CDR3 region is CAGGGFDSGANVLTF. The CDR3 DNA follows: TGTGCCGGTGGCGGGTTCGACTCTGGGGCCAACGTCCTGACTTTC.

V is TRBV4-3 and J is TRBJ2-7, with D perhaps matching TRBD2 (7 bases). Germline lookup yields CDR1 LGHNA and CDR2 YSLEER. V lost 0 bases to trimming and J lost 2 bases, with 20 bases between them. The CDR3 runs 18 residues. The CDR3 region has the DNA TGCGCCAGCAGCCAAGAGAGGATGACGGGGGGCTCCGCCTACGAGCAGTACTTC. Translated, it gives CASSQERMTGGSAYEQYF.

The CDR3 reads CASSVDSSGNTIYF. CDR3 coding DNA: TGCGCCAGCAGTGTGGACAGCTCTGGAAACACCATATATTTT. The chain combines TRBV5-1 with TRBJ1-3, with D perhaps TRBD1 (6 bases). V lost 5 bases, J lost 0 bases, and 9 bases lay in between. CDR1 is SGHRS and CDR2 is YFSETQ in the germline V gene. The length of the CDR3 is 14 residues.

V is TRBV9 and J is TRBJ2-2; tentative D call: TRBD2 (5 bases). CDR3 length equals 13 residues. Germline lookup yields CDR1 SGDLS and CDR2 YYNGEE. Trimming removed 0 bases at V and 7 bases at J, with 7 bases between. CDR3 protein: CASSVVRDGELFF. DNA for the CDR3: TGTGCCAGCAGCGTAGTCCGGGACGGGGAGCTGTTTTTT.

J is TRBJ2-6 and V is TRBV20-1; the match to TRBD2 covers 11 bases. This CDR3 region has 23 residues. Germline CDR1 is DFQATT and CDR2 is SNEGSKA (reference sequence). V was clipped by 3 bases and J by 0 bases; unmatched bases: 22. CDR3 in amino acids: CSASGLFSTSGIMQGSGANVLTF. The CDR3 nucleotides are TGCAGTGCTAGTGGCTTATTCTCGACTAGCGGGATTATGCAGGGCTCTGGGGCCAACGTCCTGACTTTC.

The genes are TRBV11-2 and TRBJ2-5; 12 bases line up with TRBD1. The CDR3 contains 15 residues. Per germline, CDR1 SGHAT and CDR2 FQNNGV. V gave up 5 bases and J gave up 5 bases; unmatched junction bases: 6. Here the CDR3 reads CASSTGTGGLETQYF. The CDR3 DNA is TGTGCCAGCAGCACCGGGACAGGGGGCTTGGAGACCCAGTACTTC.

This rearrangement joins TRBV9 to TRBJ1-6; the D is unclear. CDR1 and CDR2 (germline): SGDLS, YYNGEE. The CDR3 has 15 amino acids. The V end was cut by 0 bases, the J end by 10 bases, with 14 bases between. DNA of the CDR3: TGTGCCAGCAGCGTAGGAGATTACAGAGAGTCACCCCTCCACTTT. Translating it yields CASSVGDYRESPLHF.

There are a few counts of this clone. In DNA, the CDR3 is TGCAGCTCCTCTCTTGGAGGAGCAAACCCGTATGGCTACACCTTC. Translation: CSSSLGGANPYGYTF. This chain joins TRBV29-1 and TRBJ1-2; no definite D call. The CDR3 is 15 amino acids. V lost 8 bases and J 5 bases, leaving 24 bases between the germline ends. Per germline, CDR1 SQVTM and CDR2 ANQGSEA.

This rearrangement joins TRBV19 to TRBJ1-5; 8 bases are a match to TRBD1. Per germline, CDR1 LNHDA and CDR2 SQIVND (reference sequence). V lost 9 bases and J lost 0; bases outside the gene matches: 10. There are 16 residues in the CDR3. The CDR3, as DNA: TGTGCCAGCCTACGGACAGGGCGGGATAGCAATCAGCCCCAGCATTTT. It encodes CASLRTGRDSNQPQHF.

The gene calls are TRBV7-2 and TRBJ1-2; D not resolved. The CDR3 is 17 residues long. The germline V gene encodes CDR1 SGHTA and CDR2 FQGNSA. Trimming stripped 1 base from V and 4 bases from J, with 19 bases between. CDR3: CASSLEAGYPTLYGYTF. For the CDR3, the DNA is TGTGCCAGCAGCTTAGAGGCAGGATACCCAACCCTCTATGGCTACACCTTC.

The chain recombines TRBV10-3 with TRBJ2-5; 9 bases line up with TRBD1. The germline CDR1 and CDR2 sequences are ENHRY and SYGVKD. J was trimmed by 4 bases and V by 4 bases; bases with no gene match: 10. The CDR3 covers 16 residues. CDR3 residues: CAISAGQGMGGETQYF. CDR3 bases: TGTGCCATCAGTGCCGGACAGGGGATGGGTGGAGAGACCCAGTACTTC.

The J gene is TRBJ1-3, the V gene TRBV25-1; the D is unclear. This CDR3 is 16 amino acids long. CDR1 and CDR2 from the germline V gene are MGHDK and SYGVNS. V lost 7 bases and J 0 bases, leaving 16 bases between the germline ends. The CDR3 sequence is CASTPPGGYSGNTIYF. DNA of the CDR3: TGTGCCAGCACTCCCCCGGGCGGGTACTCTGGAAACACCATATATTTT. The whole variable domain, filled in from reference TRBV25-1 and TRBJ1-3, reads EADIYQTPRYLVIGTGKKITLECSQTMGHDKMYWYQQDPGMELHLIHYSYGVNSTEKGDLSSESTVSRIRTEHFPLTLESARPSHTSQYLCASTPPGGYSGNTIYFGEGSWLTVV.

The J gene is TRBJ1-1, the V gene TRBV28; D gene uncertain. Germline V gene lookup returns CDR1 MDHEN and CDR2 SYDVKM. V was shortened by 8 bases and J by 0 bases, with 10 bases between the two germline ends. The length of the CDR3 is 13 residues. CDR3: CASRSFMNTEAFF. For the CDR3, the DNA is TGTGCCAGCCGCAGTTTCATGAACACTGAAGCTTTCTTT.

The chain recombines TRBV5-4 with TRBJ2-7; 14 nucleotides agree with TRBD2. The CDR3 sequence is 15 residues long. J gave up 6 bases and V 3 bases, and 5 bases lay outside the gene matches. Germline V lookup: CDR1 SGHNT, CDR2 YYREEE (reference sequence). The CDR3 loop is CASSSGTSGSSEQYF. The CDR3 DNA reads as TGTGCCAGCAGCTCTGGGACTAGCGGGAGTAGCGAGCAGTACTTC.

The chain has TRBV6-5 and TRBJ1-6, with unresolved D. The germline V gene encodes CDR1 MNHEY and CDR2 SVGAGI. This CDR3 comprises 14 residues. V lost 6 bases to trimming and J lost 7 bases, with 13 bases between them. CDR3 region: CASRPRGLNSPLHF. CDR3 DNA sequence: TGTGCCAGCAGACCTCGGGGATTAAATTCACCCCTCCACTTT.

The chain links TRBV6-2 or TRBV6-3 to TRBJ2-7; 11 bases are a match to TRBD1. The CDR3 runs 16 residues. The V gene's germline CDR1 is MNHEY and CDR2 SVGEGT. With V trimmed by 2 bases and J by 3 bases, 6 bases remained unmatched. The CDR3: CASSYGTGGSYYEQYF. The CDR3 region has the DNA TGTGCCAGCAGTTACGGGACAGGGGGAAGTTACTACGAGCAGTACTTC.